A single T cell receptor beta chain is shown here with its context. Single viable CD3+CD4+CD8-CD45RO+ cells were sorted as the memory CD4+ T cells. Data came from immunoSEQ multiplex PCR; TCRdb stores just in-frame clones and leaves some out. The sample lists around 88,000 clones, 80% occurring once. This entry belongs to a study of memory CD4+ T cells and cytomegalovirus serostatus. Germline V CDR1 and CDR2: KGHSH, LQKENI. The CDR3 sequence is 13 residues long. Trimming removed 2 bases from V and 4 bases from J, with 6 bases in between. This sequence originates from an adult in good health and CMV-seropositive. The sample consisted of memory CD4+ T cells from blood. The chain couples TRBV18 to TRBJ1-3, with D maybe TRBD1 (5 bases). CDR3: CASSPGGGNTIYF. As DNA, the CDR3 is TGTGCCAGCTCACCAGGGGGAGGAAACACCATATATTTT.